This T cell receptor (beta chain) was obtained from a study of blood T cell repertoires in COVID-19. TCRdb's table, derived via immunoSEQ multiplex PCR, lists solely in-frame clones and lacks some. The profile shows approximately 230,000 clones, 70% to 85% of them singletons. The V gene's germline CDR1 is SGHDT and CDR2 YYEEEE. V shed 3 bases, J shed 4 bases, and the junction held 5 bases outside the gene matches. The CDR3 length is 15 residues. The sequencing input was peripheral blood. This sequence joins TRBV5-6 and TRBJ1-5, with 9 positions matching TRBD1. The clonotype originates from a woman older than 75 with active or convalescent COVID-19. DNA of the CDR3: TGTGCCAGCAGCTGGGGACAGGGTGGAAATCAGCCCCAGCATTTT. It yields the protein CASSWGQGGNQPQHF. Supplemented by reference TRBV5-6 and TRBJ1-5, the full variable domain reads DAGVTQSPTHLIKTRGQQVTLRCSPKSGHDTVSWYQQALGQGPQFIFQYYEEEERQRGNFPDRFSGHQFPNYSSELNVNALLLGDSALYLCASSWGQGGNQPQHFGDGTRLSIL.